These 26 T cell receptor beta chains were sequenced from one sample in a study of STAT5B mutations in CD4+ large granular lymphocyte leukemia. Method: immunoSEQ multiplex PCR; TCRdb's copy keeps in-frame clones and lacks some. In the table there are about 24,000 clones, 55% to 75% of which are singletons. What was sequenced was CD4+ T cells from blood buffy coats. The receptor set was obtained from a human donor in good health.

The genes are TRBV27 and TRBJ2-7; TRBD2 matches 9 bases. Germline V gene sequence: CDR1 MNHEY, CDR2 SMNVEV (reference sequence). The V and J ends lost 7 bases and 2 bases, in that order; junction bases with no gene match: 6. The CDR3 loop spans 14 amino acids. The CDR3 nucleotides read TGTGCCAGCAATCCGGGACTAGCACCCTACGAGCAGTACTTC. Its translation is CASNPGLAPYEQYF.

The chain carries TRBV19 and TRBJ1-2; 9 positions agree with TRBD1. V lost 3 bases and J lost 5; bases outside the gene matches: 1. The CDR3 covers 13 residues. The germline CDR1 and CDR2 sequences are LNHDA and SQIVND (reference sequence). CDR3 in amino acids: CASSIDRGYGYTF. The CDR3 DNA reads TGTGCCAGTAGTATTGACAGGGGGTATGGCTACACCTTC.

V is TRBV5-1 and J is TRBJ2-1, with D unresolved. CDR3 length: 13 residues. Germline V gene data show CDR1 as SGHRS and CDR2 as YFSETQ. The germline V and J ends were trimmed by 4 bases and 5 bases, with 10 bases remaining between them. In nucleotides, the CDR3 is TGCGCCAGCAGCCCCGACTTGAACAATGAGCAGTTCTTC. Translated: CASSPDLNNEQFF.

In this sample, this clone turned up a few times. The chain employs TRBV7-9 and TRBJ1-4; 7 nucleotides line up with TRBD1. The germline V gene has CDR1 SEHNR and CDR2 FQNEAQ (reference sequence). V shed 5 bases and J 15 bases; nucleotides not matched to a gene: 12. This CDR3 spans 13 amino acids. CDR3 coding DNA: TGTGCCAGCAGCCCTAGTCAGGGGGAGAAGGTGTTTTTT. Its protein product is CASSPSQGEKVFF.

The J gene is TRBJ1-1, the V gene TRBV4-2, with 9 bases identical to TRBD1. CDR1 LGHNA and CDR2 YNFKEQ come from the germline V gene. Trimming cost V 5 bases and J 4 bases; bases outside gene matches: 11. CDR3 length: 16 amino acids. The CDR3 is CASSTPGQGMVTEAFF. The CDR3 DNA reads as TGTGCCAGCAGCACTCCGGGACAGGGAATGGTCACTGAAGCTTTCTTT.

This clone was detected a few times. This chain joins TRBV6-5 and TRBJ1-2; D possibly corresponds to TRBD1 (6 bases). Trimming removed 4 bases from V and 7 bases from J, with 16 bases in between. This CDR3 region has 14 residues. Germline values: CDR1 MNHEY, CDR2 SVGAGI. DNA for the CDR3: TGTGCCAGCAGTTCCGCGACAGGTTTGGGTGGCTACACCTTC. It specifies CASSSATGLGGYTF.

The chain uses TRBV5-4 and TRBJ1-5; D call uncertain. From germline, CDR1 is SGHNT and CDR2 YYREEE (reference sequence). V lost 0 bases, J lost 2 bases, and 6 bases lay in between. CDR3 length: 14 amino acids. CDR3 in amino acids: CASSLDKGNQPQHF. The DNA of the CDR3 is TGTGCCAGCAGCTTGGACAAGGGCAATCAGCCCCAGCATTTT.

This clone was counted between two and nine times. V gene TRBV28 combines with J gene TRBJ1-5; D unclear. V lost 3 bases and J 0 bases, leaving 3 bases between the germline ends. There are 13 residues in the CDR3. The germline CDR1 and CDR2 sequences are MDHEN and SYDVKM. This CDR3 reads CASSFDSNQPQHF. CDR3 nucleotides: TGTGCCAGCAGTTTCGATAGCAATCAGCCCCAGCATTTT.

The rearrangement links TRBV19 to TRBJ1-5, with no clear D. Germline V gene sequence: CDR1 LNHDA, CDR2 SQIVND (reference sequence). Trimming took 7 bases from V and 0 from J, leaving 22 bases between them. The CDR3 extends over 18 amino acids. CDR3 bases: TGTGCCAGTACCACAAAGAAATGGGGAGTCGATAGCAATCAGCCCCAGCATTTT. This gives the protein CASTTKKWGVDSNQPQHF.

This chain uses TRBV5-8 with TRBJ1-3; 7 bases agree with TRBD1. Germline assignment: CDR1 SGHTS and CDR2 YDEGEE. V shed 2 bases and J 2 bases; nucleotides not matched to a gene: 1. CDR3 length equals 14 residues. The CDR3 here is CASSLDRAGNTIYF. The CDR3 DNA reads as TGTGCCAGCAGCTTAGACAGGGCTGGAAACACCATATATTTT. Using reference TRBV5-8 and TRBJ1-3 for the parts outside the CDR3, the full variable domain is EAGVTQSPTHLIKTRGQQATLRCSPISGHTSVYWYQQALGLGLQFLLWYDEGEERNRGNFPPRFSGRQFPNYSSELNVNALELEDSALYLCASSLDRAGNTIYFGEGSWLTVV.

The chain uses TRBV5-1 and TRBJ2-7; D uncertain. This CDR3 is 14 amino acids long. Trimming stripped 4 bases from V and 3 bases from J, with 14 bases between. The germline V gene has CDR1 SGHRS and CDR2 YFSETQ. The DNA of the CDR3 is TGCGCCAGCAGCATCGCCGTTACGGGCTACGAGCAGTACTTC. It yields the protein CASSIAVTGYEQYF.

This chain uses TRBV2 with TRBJ1-1; unclear D gene. V was shortened by 5 bases and J by 2 bases, with 12 bases between the two germline ends. Germline assignment: CDR1 SNHLY and CDR2 FYNNEI. The length of the CDR3 is 14 residues. The CDR3 region is CASSIRAANTEAFF. As DNA, the CDR3 is TGTGCCAGCAGTATCCGGGCCGCAAACACTGAAGCTTTCTTT.

V gene TRBV2 combines with J gene TRBJ2-7; D is ambiguous. This CDR3 comprises 13 residues. V lost 7 bases and J lost 2, with 12 bases in between. Germline CDR1 is SNHLY and CDR2 is FYNNEI. The CDR3 is CASTRQPTYEQYF. The CDR3, as DNA: TGTGCCAGCACTAGGCAGCCGACCTACGAGCAGTACTTC. Combining the CDR3 with reference TRBV2 and TRBJ2-7 gives the whole variable domain EPEVTQTPSHQVTQMGQEVILRCVPISNHLYFYWYRQILGQKVEFLVSFYNNEISEKSEIFDDQFSVERPDGSNFTLKIRSTKLEDSAMYFCASTRQPTYEQYFGPGTRLTVT.

Here the CDR3 DNA reads TGTGCCAGCAGTATAATGAACACTGAAGCTTTCTTT. This codes for CASSIMNTEAFF. The chain couples TRBV6-1 to TRBJ1-1; D not resolved. V was trimmed by 5 bases and J by 0 bases, leaving 4 bases between them. The CDR3 contains 12 residues. CDR1 is MNHNS and CDR2 is SASEGT in the germline V gene.

The chain links TRBV11-3 to TRBJ2-2; D is unclear. V lost 2 bases, J lost 0 bases, and 7 bases lay in between. Germline lookup yields CDR1 SGHNT and CDR2 YENEEA. The CDR3 totals 15 residues. The DNA for the CDR3 is TGTGCCAGCAGCTTATCGGCGGCGAACACCGGGGAGCTGTTTTTT. Protein product: CASSLSAANTGELFF.

The V and J genes are TRBV7-9 and TRBJ1-4; 7 bases align to TRBD1. Trimming removed 5 bases from V and 13 bases from J; junction bases left unmatched: 7. The CDR3 length is 12 residues. Germline V gene sequence: CDR1 SEHNR, CDR2 FQNEAQ (reference sequence). CDR3 DNA sequence: TGTGCCAGCAGCCCCCAGGGGGGTGGACTGTTTTTT. Residues: CASSPQGGGLFF. The complete variable domain, with remaining parts taken from reference TRBV7-9 and TRBJ1-4, reads DTGVSQNPRHKITKRGQNVTFRCDPISEHNRLYWYRQTLGQGPEFLTYFQNEAQLEKSRLLSDRFSAERPKGSFSTLEIQRTEQGDSAMYLCASSPQGGGLFFGSGTQLSVL.

In its sample, this clone was seen once. CDR3 sequence reads: CASSASGAPNTGELFF. The CDR3 DNA sequence: TGTGCCAGCAGCGCGAGCGGGGCCCCTAACACCGGGGAGCTGTTTTTT. The rearrangement joins TRBV7-3 to TRBJ2-2, with 7 nucleotides matching TRBD2. The CDR3 consists of 16 residues. With 5 bases clipped from V and 2 bases from J, the junction kept 8 bases outside the gene matches. CDR1 and CDR2 (germline): SGHTA, FQGTGA.

This clone came up a few times. The chain links TRBV5-6 to TRBJ1-1; D is possibly TRBD1 (5 bases). The CDR3 contains 13 residues. V shed 2 bases and J shed 6 bases, with 11 bases lying between them. The germline gives CDR1 SGHDT, CDR2 YYEEEE. The DNA of the CDR3 is TGTGCCAGCAGCTTAAAAGGGACCTCTGAAGCTTTCTTT. It yields the protein CASSLKGTSEAFF.

The chain couples TRBV30 to TRBJ2-7; D unclear. V lost 5 bases and J 3 bases, leaving 11 bases between the germline ends. The CDR3 runs 12 residues. The germline V gene has CDR1 GTSNPN and CDR2 SVGIG (reference sequence). CDR3 protein: CAWGVNNYEQYF. For the CDR3, the DNA is TGTGCCTGGGGCGTCAATAACTACGAGCAGTACTTC.

The chain carries TRBV5-6 and TRBJ2-2, with 14 bases aligning to TRBD2. Trimming cost V 2 bases and J 7 bases; bases outside gene matches: 10. Germline V gives CDR1 SGHDT, CDR2 YYEEEE. This CDR3 has 18 amino acids. The CDR3 region has the DNA TGTGCCAGCAGCTTACGGACTAGCGGGGGGTCGGGCGGCGGGGAGCTGTTTTTT. This encodes CASSLRTSGGSGGGELFF.

The chain carries TRBV11-2 and TRBJ2-1; D might be TRBD1 (5 bases). V was shortened by 6 bases and J by 8 bases, with 14 bases between the two germline ends. CDR1 is SGHAT and CDR2 is FQNNGV in the germline V gene. The CDR3 spans 13 residues. CDR3 in DNA: TGTGCCAGCAGTCTCGGCAGGGCCGATGAGCAGTTCTTC. This encodes CASSLGRADEQFF.

J is TRBJ1-4 and V is TRBV7-9; D is uncertain. Germline V gene data show CDR1 as SEHNR and CDR2 as FQNEAQ (reference sequence). The CDR3 loop spans 12 amino acids. The V and J ends lost 1 base and 6 bases respectively, with 3 bases between them. CDR3: CASSLVDEKLFF. Written as DNA, the CDR3 is TGTGCCAGCAGCTTAGTCGATGAAAAACTGTTTTTT.

This clone was seen just once. The J gene is TRBJ2-1, the V gene TRBV18; D perhaps matches TRBD1 (5 bases). V shed 3 bases and J shed 2 bases, with 11 bases lying between them. Germline-derived CDR1 and CDR2 are KGHSH and LQKENI. The length of the CDR3 is 15 residues. This CDR3 is CASSPGRVAYNEQFF. In nucleotides, the CDR3 is TGTGCCAGCTCACCGGGCAGGGTTGCCTACAATGAGCAGTTCTTC.

V gene TRBV7-6 combines with J gene TRBJ2-6; maybe TRBD1 (5 bases). The CDR3 has 16 amino acids. In germline, CDR1 is SGHVS, CDR2 FNYEAQ. Trimming removed 7 bases from V and 0 bases from J, with 13 bases in between. CDR3 in DNA: TGTGCCAGCACCGACAGCCTCCTCTCTGGGGCCAACGTCCTGACTTTC. This gives the protein CASTDSLLSGANVLTF.

This clone was seen once. The gene calls are TRBV6-6 and TRBJ1-1; D gene ambiguous. CDR3 length equals 16 residues. V was pared by 6 bases and J by 4 bases, with 21 bases between. Germline V CDR1 and CDR2: MNHNY, SVGAGI (reference sequence). The CDR3 sequence is CASRPFEAPPGTEAFF. CDR3 in DNA: TGTGCCAGCAGACCCTTTGAGGCGCCCCCCGGCACTGAAGCTTTCTTT.

In regard to this clone: One end of the junction varies from germline; a read error may be responsible. V is TRBV29-1 and J is TRBJ2-5, with D possibly matching TRBD1 (6 bases). Germline lookup yields CDR1 SQVTM and CDR2 ANQGSEA. The CDR3 has 15 residues. CDR3 in amino acids: CSVEEGRTVKETQYF. The CDR3 nucleotides are TGCAGCGTCGAAGAGGGAAGGACAGTAAAAGAGACCCAGTACTTC.